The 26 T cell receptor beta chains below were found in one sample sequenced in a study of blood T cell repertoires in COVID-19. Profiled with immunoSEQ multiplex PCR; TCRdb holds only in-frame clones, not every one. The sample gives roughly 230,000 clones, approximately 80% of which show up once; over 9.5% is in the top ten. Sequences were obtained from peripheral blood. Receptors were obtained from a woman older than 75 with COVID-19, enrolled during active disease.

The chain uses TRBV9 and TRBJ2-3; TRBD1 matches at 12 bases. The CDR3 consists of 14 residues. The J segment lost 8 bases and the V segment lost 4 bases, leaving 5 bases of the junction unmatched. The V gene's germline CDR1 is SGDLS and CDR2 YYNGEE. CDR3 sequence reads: CASSLGTGGVTQYF. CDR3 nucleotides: TGTGCCAGCAGCCTCGGGACAGGGGGCGTTACGCAGTATTTT.

This CDR3 is CASSLHRAYNSPLHF. The CDR3 DNA is TGTGCCAGCAGCTTACATCGAGCCTATAATTCACCCCTCCACTTT. The gene calls are TRBV7-9 and TRBJ1-6; the D is unclear. V gave up 2 bases and J gave up 2 bases, with 7 bases separating them. There are 15 residues in the CDR3. The germline gives CDR1 SEHNR, CDR2 FQNEAQ (reference sequence). The full variable domain, its missing parts supplied by reference TRBV7-9 and TRBJ1-6, is DTGVSQNPRHKITKRGQNVTFRCDPISEHNRLYWYRQTLGQGPEFLTYFQNEAQLEKSRLLSDRFSAERPKGSFSTLEIQRTEQGDSAMYLCASSLHRAYNSPLHFGNGTRLTVT.

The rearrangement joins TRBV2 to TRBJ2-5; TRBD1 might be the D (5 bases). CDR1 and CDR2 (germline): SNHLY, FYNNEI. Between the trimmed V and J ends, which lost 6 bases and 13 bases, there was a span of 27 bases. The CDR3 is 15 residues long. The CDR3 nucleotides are TGTGCCAGCAGAGTTACCCTAATCCAGGGCGTGGGGCGGTACTTC. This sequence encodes CASRVTLIQGVGRYF.

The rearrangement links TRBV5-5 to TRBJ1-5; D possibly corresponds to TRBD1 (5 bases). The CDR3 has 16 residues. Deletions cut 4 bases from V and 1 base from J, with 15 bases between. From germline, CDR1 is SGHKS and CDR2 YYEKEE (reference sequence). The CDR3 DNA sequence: TGTGCCAGCAGCCCTTCGGGGGGAGGCAGCAATCAGCCCCAGCATTTT. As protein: CASSPSGGGSNQPQHF.

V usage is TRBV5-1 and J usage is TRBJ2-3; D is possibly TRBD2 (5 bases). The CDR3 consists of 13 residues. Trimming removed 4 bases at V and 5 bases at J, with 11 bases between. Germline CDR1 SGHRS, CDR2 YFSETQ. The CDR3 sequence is CASSLREVDTQYF. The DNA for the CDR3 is TGCGCCAGCAGCCTCCGGGAAGTAGATACGCAGTATTTT.

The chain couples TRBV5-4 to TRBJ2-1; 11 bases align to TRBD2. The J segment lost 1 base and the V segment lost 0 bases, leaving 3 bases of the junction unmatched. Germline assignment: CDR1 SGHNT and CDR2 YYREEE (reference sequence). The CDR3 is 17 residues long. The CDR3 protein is CASSLGLAGQSYNEQFF. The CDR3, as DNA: TGTGCCAGCAGCTTGGGACTAGCGGGGCAGTCCTACAATGAGCAGTTCTTC.

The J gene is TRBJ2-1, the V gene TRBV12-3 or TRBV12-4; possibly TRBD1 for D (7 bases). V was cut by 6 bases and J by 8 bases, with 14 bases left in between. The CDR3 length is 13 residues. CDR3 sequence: CASSPTGDYEQFF. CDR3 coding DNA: TGTGCCAGCAGCCCTACAGGGGACTATGAGCAGTTCTTC.

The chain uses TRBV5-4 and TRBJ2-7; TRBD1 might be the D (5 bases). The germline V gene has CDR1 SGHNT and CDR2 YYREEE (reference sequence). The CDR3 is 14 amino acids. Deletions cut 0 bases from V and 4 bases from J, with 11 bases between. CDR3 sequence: CASSLGRTSYEQYF. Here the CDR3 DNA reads TGTGCCAGCAGCTTGGGAAGGACATCGTACGAGCAGTACTTC.

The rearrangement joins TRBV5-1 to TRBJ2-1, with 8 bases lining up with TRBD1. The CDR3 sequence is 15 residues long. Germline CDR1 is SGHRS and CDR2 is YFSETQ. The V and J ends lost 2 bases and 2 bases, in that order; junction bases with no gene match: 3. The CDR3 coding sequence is TGCGCCAGCAGCTTTTCGGGACAGGCCTACAATGAGCAGTTCTTC. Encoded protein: CASSFSGQAYNEQFF.

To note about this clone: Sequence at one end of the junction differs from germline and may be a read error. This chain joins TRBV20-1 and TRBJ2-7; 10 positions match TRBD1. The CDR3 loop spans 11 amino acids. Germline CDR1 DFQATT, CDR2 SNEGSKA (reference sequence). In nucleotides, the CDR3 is TGCAGTGCTAGAGATGTGACAGGGGGCCTGTTC. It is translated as CSARDVTGGLF.

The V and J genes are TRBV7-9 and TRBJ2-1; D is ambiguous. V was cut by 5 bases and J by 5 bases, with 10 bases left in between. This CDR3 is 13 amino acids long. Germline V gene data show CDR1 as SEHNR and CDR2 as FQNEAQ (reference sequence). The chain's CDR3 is CASSLYPHNEQFF. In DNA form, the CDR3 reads TGTGCCAGCAGCCTATATCCTCACAATGAGCAGTTCTTC.

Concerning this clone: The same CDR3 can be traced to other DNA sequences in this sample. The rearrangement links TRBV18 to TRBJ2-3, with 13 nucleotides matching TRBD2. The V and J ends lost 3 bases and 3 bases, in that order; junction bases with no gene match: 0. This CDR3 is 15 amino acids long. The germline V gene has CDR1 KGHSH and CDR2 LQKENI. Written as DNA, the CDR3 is TGTGCCAGCTCACCGGGACTAGCGGGGACAGATACGCAGTATTTT. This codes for CASSPGLAGTDTQYF. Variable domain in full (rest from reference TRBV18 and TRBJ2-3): NAGVMQNPRHLVRRRGQEARLRCSPMKGHSHVYWYRQLPEEGLKFMVYLQKENIIDESGMPKERFSAEFPKEGPSILRIQQVVRGDSAAYFCASSPGLAGTDTQYFGPGTRLTVL.

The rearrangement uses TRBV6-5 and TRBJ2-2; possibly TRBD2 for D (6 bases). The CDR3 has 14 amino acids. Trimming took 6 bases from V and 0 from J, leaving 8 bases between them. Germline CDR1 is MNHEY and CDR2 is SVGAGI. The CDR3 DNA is TGTGCCAGCAGGGGGGGAGCGAACACCGGGGAGCTGTTTTTT. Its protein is CASRGGANTGELFF.

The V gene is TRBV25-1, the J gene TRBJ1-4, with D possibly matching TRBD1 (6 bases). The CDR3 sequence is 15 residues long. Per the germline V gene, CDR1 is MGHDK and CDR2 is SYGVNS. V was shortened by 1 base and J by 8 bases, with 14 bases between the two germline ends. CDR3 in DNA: TGTGCCAGCAGTGAATTTGGACAGACAAGAGAAAAACTGTTTTTT. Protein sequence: CASSEFGQTREKLFF.

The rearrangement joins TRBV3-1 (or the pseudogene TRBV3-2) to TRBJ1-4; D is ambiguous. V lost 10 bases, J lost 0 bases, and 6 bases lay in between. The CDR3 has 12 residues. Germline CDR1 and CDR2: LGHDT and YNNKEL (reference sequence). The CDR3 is CATGATNEKLFF. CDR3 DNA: TGTGCCACCGGGGCAACTAATGAAAAACTGTTTTTT.

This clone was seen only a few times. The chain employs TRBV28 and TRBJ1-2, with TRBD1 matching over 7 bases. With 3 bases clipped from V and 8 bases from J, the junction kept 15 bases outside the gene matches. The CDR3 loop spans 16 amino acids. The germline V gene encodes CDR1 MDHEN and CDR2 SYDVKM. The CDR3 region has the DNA TGTGCCAGCAGTTTCCCCAAAGACCGACAGGGACTCGGCTACACCTTC. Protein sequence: CASSFPKDRQGLGYTF.

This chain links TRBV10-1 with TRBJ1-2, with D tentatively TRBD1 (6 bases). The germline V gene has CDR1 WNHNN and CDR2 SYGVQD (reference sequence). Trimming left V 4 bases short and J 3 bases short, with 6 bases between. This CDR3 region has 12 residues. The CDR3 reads CASSAGDYGYTF. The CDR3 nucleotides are TGCGCCAGCAGTGCAGGGGACTATGGCTACACCTTC.

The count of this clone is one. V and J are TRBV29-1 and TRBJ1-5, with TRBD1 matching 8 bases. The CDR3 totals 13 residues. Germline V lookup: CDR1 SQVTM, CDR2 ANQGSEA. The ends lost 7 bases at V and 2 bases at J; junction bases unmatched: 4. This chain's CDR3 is CSATTGGNQPQHF. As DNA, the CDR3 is TGCAGCGCTACGACAGGGGGCAATCAGCCCCAGCATTTT.

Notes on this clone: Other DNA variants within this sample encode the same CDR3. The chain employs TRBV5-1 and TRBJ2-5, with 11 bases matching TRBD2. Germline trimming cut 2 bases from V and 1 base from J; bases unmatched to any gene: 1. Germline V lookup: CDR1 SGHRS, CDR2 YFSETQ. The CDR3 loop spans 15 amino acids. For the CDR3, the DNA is TGCGCCAGCAGCTTTAGCGGGGGGGCCCAAGAGACCCAGTACTTC. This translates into CASSFSGGAQETQYF.

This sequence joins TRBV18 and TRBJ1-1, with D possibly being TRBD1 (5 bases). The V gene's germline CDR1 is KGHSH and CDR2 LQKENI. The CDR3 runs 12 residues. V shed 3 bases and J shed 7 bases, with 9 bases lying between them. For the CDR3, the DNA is TGTGCCAGCTCACCCTCAGGGTATGAAGCTTTCTTT. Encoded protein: CASSPSGYEAFF.

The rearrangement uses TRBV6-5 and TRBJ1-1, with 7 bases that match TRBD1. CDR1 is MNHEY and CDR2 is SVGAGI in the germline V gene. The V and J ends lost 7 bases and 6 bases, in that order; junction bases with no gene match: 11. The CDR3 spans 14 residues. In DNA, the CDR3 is TGTGCCAGCACCGACAGGGAAGGATGGCCTGAAGCTTTCTTT. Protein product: CASTDREGWPEAFF.

CDR3 loop: CASSVQAGGLGSYNEQFF. The CDR3 region has the DNA TGTGCCAGCAGCGTACAGGCGGGGGGGCTGGGGAGCTACAATGAGCAGTTCTTC. The rearrangement uses TRBV9 and TRBJ2-1, with 9 bases fitting TRBD2. From germline, CDR1 is SGDLS and CDR2 YYNGEE. This CDR3 has 18 amino acids. V dropped 1 base and J dropped 3; count of bases not matched to a gene: 11.

Here the CDR3 DNA reads TGTGCCAGCAGCTTCGCCGGGACAGGGGGCATCGGCGAGCAGTACTTC. Protein product: CASSFAGTGGIGEQYF. The chain recombines TRBV7-2 with TRBJ2-7; TRBD1 matches at 12 bases. V shed 3 bases, J shed 6 bases, and the junction held 9 bases outside the gene matches. The CDR3 length is 16 residues. Germline V gene sequence: CDR1 SGHTA, CDR2 FQGNSA.

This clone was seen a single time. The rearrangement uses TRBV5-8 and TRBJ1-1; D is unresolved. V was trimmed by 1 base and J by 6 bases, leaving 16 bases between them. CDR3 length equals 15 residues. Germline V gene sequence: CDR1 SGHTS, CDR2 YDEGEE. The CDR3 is CASSLMAGRVPEAFF. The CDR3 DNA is TGTGCCAGCAGCTTGATGGCGGGGAGGGTCCCTGAAGCTTTCTTT. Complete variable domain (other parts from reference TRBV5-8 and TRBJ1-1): EAGVTQSPTHLIKTRGQQATLRCSPISGHTSVYWYQQALGLGLQFLLWYDEGEERNRGNFPPRFSGRQFPNYSSELNVNALELEDSALYLCASSLMAGRVPEAFFGQGTRLTVV.

CDR3 amino acids: CASSPPGGEAEAFF. The CDR3 DNA follows: TGTGCCAGCAGCCCACCGGGGGGCGAGGCTGAAGCTTTCTTT. The chain links TRBV28 to TRBJ1-1; D perhaps matches TRBD1 (6 bases). Germline V gives CDR1 MDHEN, CDR2 SYDVKM. Between the trimmed V and J ends, which lost 6 bases and 6 bases, there was a span of 17 bases. The CDR3 runs to 14 residues.

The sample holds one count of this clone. CDR3 nucleotides: TGTGCCAGCAGGACCGGGAGCTCCTATAATTCACCCCTCCACTTT. Protein product: CASRTGSSYNSPLHF. The chain combines TRBV7-2 with TRBJ1-6; the D is unclear. The CDR3 extends over 15 amino acids. V lost 6 bases and J lost 0, with 9 bases in between. CDR1 is SGHTA, CDR2 FQGNSA, per germline.